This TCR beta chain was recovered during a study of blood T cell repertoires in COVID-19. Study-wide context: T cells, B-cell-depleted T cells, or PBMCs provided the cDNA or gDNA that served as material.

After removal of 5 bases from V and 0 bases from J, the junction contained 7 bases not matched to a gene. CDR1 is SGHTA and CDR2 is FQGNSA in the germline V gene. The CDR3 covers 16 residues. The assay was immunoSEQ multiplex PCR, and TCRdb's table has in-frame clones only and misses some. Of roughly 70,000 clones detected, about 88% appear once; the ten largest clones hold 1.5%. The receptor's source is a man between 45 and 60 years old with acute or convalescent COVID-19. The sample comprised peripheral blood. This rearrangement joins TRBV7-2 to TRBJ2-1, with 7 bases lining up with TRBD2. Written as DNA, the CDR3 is TGTGCCAGCAGCCGGGCCGGCGGGAGCTCCTACAATGAGCAGTTCTTC. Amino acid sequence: CASSRAGGSSYNEQFF.